This T cell receptor beta chain stems from a study of long-term antiretroviral therapy in people with HIV. CDR1 and CDR2 (germline): MNHEY, SVGAGI. The CDR3 totals 16 residues. Trimming removed 4 bases from V and 1 base from J, with 13 bases in between. The assay, immunoSEQ v3.0, was run at survey level. It was roughly 35,000-50,000 T-cell genomes per sample that sequencing targeted. Data came from immunoSEQ multiplex PCR; TCRdb stores just in-frame clones and leaves some out. The sample has 35,000 to 50,000 clones; approximately 86% are singletons. Study-wide points: ART was followed by higher diversity that remained below transplant donor controls. When set beside controls, HIV repertoires had CDR3 length ranges that were narrower.

Comments on this clone: Its antigen remains unknown.

The chain carries TRBV6-5 and TRBJ1-4, with D tentatively TRBD1 (5 bases). This receptor was taken from a woman aged 45-59 years with HIV. The material was unsorted PBMCs, obtained 0.1 years before starting antiretroviral therapy. The DNA of the CDR3 is TGTGCCAGCAGTTCCGAAGGGGCGAGAACTAATGAAAAACTGTTTTTT. Translated: CASSSEGARTNEKLFF.